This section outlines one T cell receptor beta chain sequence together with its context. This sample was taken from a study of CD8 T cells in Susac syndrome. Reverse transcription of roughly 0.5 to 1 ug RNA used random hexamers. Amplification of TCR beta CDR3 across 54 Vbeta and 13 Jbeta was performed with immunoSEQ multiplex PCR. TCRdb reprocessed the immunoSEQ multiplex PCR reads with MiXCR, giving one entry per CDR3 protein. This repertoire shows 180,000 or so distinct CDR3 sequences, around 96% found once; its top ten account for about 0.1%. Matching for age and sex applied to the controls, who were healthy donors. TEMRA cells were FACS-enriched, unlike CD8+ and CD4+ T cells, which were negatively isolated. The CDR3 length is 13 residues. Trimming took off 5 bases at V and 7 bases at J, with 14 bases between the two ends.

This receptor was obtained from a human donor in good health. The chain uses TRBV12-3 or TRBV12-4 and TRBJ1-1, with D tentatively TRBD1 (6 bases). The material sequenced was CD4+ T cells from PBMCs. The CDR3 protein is CASSPSGGIEAFF. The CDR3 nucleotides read TGTGCCAGCAGTCCCTCCGGGGGCATTGAAGCTTTCTTT.